This TCR beta chain was recorded in a study of T cells in Graves' hyperthyroidism and ophthalmopathy. Germline V gives CDR1 LGHDT, CDR2 YNNKEL (reference sequence). V gave up 0 bases and J gave up 7 bases, with 10 bases separating them. The CDR3 runs 13 residues. This clonotype has a count of ten or more. Uncontrolled infections, other autoimmune diseases, pregnancy or lactation led to exclusion of patients. The study collected blood at first hyperthyroidism diagnosis, before any ophthalmopathy symptoms arose. From RNA transcripts, TCR beta CDR3 regions were amplified. During a first-round RT-PCR of the TCR CDR3, the HTBI primer set was used. From the multiplex PCR reads, TCRdb called clonotypes with MiXCR, one entry per CDR3 protein. Here the sample spans fewer than 450,000 distinct CDR3 sequences, about 18% being singletons.

The chain uses TRBV3-1 and TRBJ2-7; D uncertain. This TCR was recovered from a woman aged 25 to 39 with Graves' hyperthyroidism that later progressed to Graves' ophthalmopathy. The material sequenced was blood. CDR3 sequence: CASSQESVGEQYF. CDR3 nucleotides: TGTGCCAGCAGCCAAGAGTCGGTAGGGGAGCAGTACTTC.